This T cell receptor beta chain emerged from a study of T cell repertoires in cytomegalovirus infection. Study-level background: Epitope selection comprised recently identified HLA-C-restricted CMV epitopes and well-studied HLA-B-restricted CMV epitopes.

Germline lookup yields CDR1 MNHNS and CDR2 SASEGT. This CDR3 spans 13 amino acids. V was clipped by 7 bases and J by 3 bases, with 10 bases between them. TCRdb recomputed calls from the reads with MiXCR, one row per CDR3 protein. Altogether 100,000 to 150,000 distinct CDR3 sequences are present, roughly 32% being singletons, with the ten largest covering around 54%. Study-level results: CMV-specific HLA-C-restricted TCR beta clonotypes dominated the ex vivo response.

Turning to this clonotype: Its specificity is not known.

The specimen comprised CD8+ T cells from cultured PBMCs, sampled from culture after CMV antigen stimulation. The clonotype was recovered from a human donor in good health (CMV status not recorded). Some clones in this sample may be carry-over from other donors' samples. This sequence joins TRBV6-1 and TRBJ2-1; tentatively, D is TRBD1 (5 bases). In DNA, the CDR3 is TGTGCCAGCAAGTCACAGGACTACAATGAGCAGTTCTTC. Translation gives CASKSQDYNEQFF.